The 28 T cell receptor beta chains below come from one sample, sequenced in a study of post-analysis software for immune sequencing data. Study results and limitations: Compared with controls, patients had more of 4 to 6 TRBV segments, including TRBV5-6, TRBV5-1 and TRBV20-1.

Incorporated into the TCR beta cDNA libraries were unique molecular identifiers, which served to reduce PCR and sequencing biases. TCRdb redid the calling of the PCR reads with MiXCR, one entry per CDR3 protein. The data show about half a million distinct CDR3 sequences, with around 36% seen just once and under 7% held by the top ten. The antigens these receptors bind are not known. The sequencing input was blood. The receptors were gathered from a girl aged 2-17 years with multiple sclerosis.

The CDR3 nucleotides read TGTGCCATCAGTGATGGGGCTAGCGGGACCACAGATACGCAGTATTTT. This codes for CAISDGASGTTDTQYF. The chain uses TRBV10-3 and TRBJ2-3, with 9 bases matching TRBD2. CDR3 size: 16 residues. Germline values: CDR1 ENHRY, CDR2 SYGVKD. V gave up 3 bases and J gave up 2 bases; unmatched junction bases: 6.

J is TRBJ2-5 and V is TRBV15; D possibly uses TRBD1 or TRBD2 (6 bases each). CDR3 length equals 17 residues. Trimming cost V 0 bases and J 13 bases, with 27 bases left between them. Germline V gene sequence: CDR1 LNHNV, CDR2 YYDKDF (reference sequence). The CDR3 DNA sequence: TGTGCCACCAGCAGAGAAAGACAGGACTTAGCTAGGGGGGCCCGGTACTTC. This translates into CATSRERQDLARGARYF.

This chain's CDR3 is CASSVNGGGAYNEQFF. In DNA, the CDR3 is TGTGCCAGCAGCGTAAACGGAGGGGGGGCCTACAATGAGCAGTTCTTC. The chain uses TRBV9 and TRBJ2-1; D is possibly TRBD2 (7 bases). CDR3 size: 16 residues. CDR1 is SGDLS and CDR2 is YYNGEE in the germline V gene. The V end lost 1 base, the J end lost 2 bases, and 13 bases lay between the germline ends.

In its sample, this clonotype was seen once. J is TRBJ1-5 and V is TRBV12-3 or TRBV12-4; D not resolved. With 6 bases removed from V and 0 bases from J, the gap between germline ends came to 15 bases. This CDR3 is built from 16 residues. CDR3 in DNA: TGTGCCAGCAGCTTTGGACCCGACCATAGCAATCAGCCCCAGCATTTT. Its translation is CASSFGPDHSNQPQHF.

This clonotype was detected a few times. J is TRBJ2-1 and V is TRBV3-1, with TRBD2 matching 11 bases. The V gene end was trimmed by 6 bases and the J gene end by 0 bases; junction bases not matched to a gene: 10. This CDR3 spans 18 amino acids. The V gene's germline CDR1 is LGHDT and CDR2 YNNKEL (reference sequence). The CDR3, as DNA: TGTGCCAGCAGTCCTCCGGGACTAGCGGCCAGCTCCTACAATGAGCAGTTCTTC. This translates into CASSPPGLAASSYNEQFF.

J is TRBJ2-4 and V is TRBV5-6; no definite D call. The germline V gene has CDR1 SGHDT and CDR2 YYEEEE. The CDR3 sequence is 18 residues long. Trimming removed 0 bases at V and 1 base at J, with 17 bases between. CDR3 residues: CASSLEVASRRAKNIQYF. The CDR3 nucleotides read TGTGCCAGCAGCTTGGAAGTGGCATCCCGCCGGGCCAAAAACATTCAGTACTTC.

The chain links TRBV7-9 to TRBJ1-2; TRBD1 aligns across 10 bases. Unmatched junction bases numbered 6, after V lost 2 bases and J lost 6 bases. The CDR3 contains 15 residues. The germline gives CDR1 SEHNR, CDR2 FQNEAQ (reference sequence). The CDR3 coding sequence is TGTGCCAGCAGCTTACAGACAGGGGGCGCCGATGGCTACACCTTC. It yields the protein CASSLQTGGADGYTF.

V usage is TRBV6-5 and J usage is TRBJ2-4; TRBD2 matches at 15 bases. The J call is in doubt because the DNA end fits TRBJ2-7 better. The CDR3 spans 16 residues. CDR1 and CDR2 (germline): MNHEY, SVGAGI. The CDR3 DNA reads TGTGCCAGCAGTTACAACGGACTAGCGGGGGGGGGCGAGCAGTACTTC. Residues: CASSYNGLAGGGEQYF.

This chain joins TRBV20-1 and TRBJ2-3; 11 bases line up with TRBD2. V was pared by 6 bases and J by 5 bases, with 10 bases of the junction left unmatched. Germline CDR1 is DFQATT and CDR2 is SNEGSKA (reference sequence). CDR3 length: 15 amino acids. The CDR3 nucleotides read TGCAGTGCCGGGACTAGCGGCCTCCTGAGAGATACGCAGTATTTT. It codes for CSAGTSGLLRDTQYF.

The V call is TRBV29-1, the J call TRBJ1-1; perhaps TRBD1 as D (6 bases). Germline CDR1 SQVTM, CDR2 ANQGSEA. V gave up 4 bases and J gave up 4 bases, with 13 bases separating them. The CDR3 extends over 13 amino acids. The CDR3 sequence: CSVAGGSGTEAFF. The CDR3, as DNA: TGCAGCGTTGCCGGGGGCTCGGGCACTGAAGCTTTCTTT.

The chain couples TRBV20-1 to TRBJ1-1, with D possibly matching TRBD1 (5 bases). The CDR3 totals 12 residues. V gave up 2 bases and J gave up 6 bases, with 10 bases separating them. The germline V gene encodes CDR1 DFQATT and CDR2 SNEGSKA (reference sequence). CDR3 region: CSARWQGPEAFF. CDR3 bases: TGCAGTGCTAGATGGCAGGGACCTGAAGCTTTCTTT.

The chain employs TRBV27 and TRBJ2-5; TRBD2 matches 13 bases. V lost 2 bases, J lost 4 bases, and 4 bases stayed unmatched. CDR3 length: 16 residues. Germline loops: CDR1 MNHEY, CDR2 SMNVEV (reference sequence). The CDR3 DNA follows: TGTGCCAGCAGTTTAGAGACTAGCGGGGGGTTAGAGACCCAGTACTTC. Its protein is CASSLETSGGLETQYF.

This chain uses TRBV14 with TRBJ1-2; D is uncertain. Germline assignment: CDR1 SGHDN and CDR2 FVKESK. The CDR3 totals 15 residues. The V and J ends lost 1 base and 2 bases respectively, with 11 bases between them. CDR3 amino acids: CASSQVGFQNYGYTF. CDR3 nucleotide sequence: TGTGCCAGCAGCCAAGTAGGTTTTCAGAACTATGGCTACACCTTC.

This clonotype was counted between two and nine times. The chain is built from TRBV25-1 and TRBJ2-1; weak D call: TRBD1 (5 bases). Trimming cost V 4 bases and J 0 bases, with 7 bases left between them. The CDR3 loop spans 14 amino acids. Germline assignment: CDR1 MGHDK and CDR2 SYGVNS. The CDR3 region has the DNA TGTGCCAGCAGTGGGACAAGCTCCTACAATGAGCAGTTCTTC. Translating gives CASSGTSSYNEQFF.

A word on this clonotype: The germline gene is not matched at one end of the junction; a read error may be the cause. This chain uses TRBV20-1 with TRBJ2-3; 8 bases are a match to TRBD2. Germline V gene lookup returns CDR1 DFQATT and CDR2 SNEGSKA (reference sequence). CDR3 length: 15 residues. CDR3 sequence: CSARAGVVRTDTQYF. The CDR3 DNA follows: TGCAGTGCCAGAGCGGGAGTGGTACGTACAGATACGCAGTATTTT.

There are a few counts of this clonotype. The J gene is TRBJ1-2, the V gene TRBV7-9; D perhaps matches TRBD1 (6 bases). CDR1 is SEHNR and CDR2 is FQNEAQ in the germline V gene (reference sequence). Trimming removed 4 bases at V and 11 bases at J, with 11 bases between. This CDR3 region has 11 residues. In nucleotides, the CDR3 is TGTGCCAGCAGCTGGACAGAGAGGTACACCTTC. This gives the protein CASSWTERYTF.

This clonotype was seen a few times. The rearrangement uses TRBV10-3 and TRBJ2-1, with a weak D call TRBD2 (7 bases). Per the germline V gene, CDR1 is ENHRY and CDR2 is SYGVKD. The CDR3 is 13 residues long. Trimming stripped 7 bases from V and 12 bases from J, with 19 bases between. The CDR3 protein is CAIMGGRPGGQFF. As DNA, the CDR3 is TGTGCCATCATGGGGGGGCGACCCGGAGGGCAGTTCTTC.

This clonotype was detected ten times or more. This chain uses TRBV29-1 with TRBJ2-7; a weak D match, TRBD1 (6 bases). Trimming cost V 5 bases and J 3 bases, with 11 bases left between them. Germline V gene lookup returns CDR1 SQVTM and CDR2 ANQGSEA. The CDR3 loop spans 12 amino acids. CDR3 in DNA: TGCAGCGTTTTATTGACAGGCTACGAGCAGTACTTC. Protein sequence: CSVLLTGYEQYF.

This clonotype was recorded a few times. J is TRBJ1-5 and V is TRBV28; D unclear. Germline-derived CDR1 and CDR2 are MDHEN and SYDVKM. CDR3 length equals 15 residues. With 6 bases removed from V and 0 bases from J, the gap between germline ends came to 12 bases. In nucleotides, the CDR3 is TGTGCCAGCAGATCTCAGGCGGCTAGCAATCAGCCCCAGCATTTT. Translation gives CASRSQAASNQPQHF.

This clonotype came up a few times. The gene calls are TRBV14 and TRBJ2-1; 8 nucleotides agree with TRBD1. The V and J ends lost 1 base and 9 bases, in that order; junction bases with no gene match: 2. The germline V gene encodes CDR1 SGHDN and CDR2 FVKESK. The CDR3 is 13 amino acids. Here the CDR3 DNA reads TGTGCCAGCAGCCAAGTCAGGGGGCGTGAGCAGTTCTTC. Its protein product is CASSQVRGREQFF.

The sample holds a few counts of this clonotype. This chain joins TRBV6-5 and TRBJ2-7; D is perhaps TRBD2 (6 bases). CDR3 length: 15 residues. Per the germline V gene, CDR1 is MNHEY and CDR2 is SVGAGI. V lost 2 bases and J 5 bases, leaving 16 bases between the germline ends. In DNA, the CDR3 is TGTGCCAGCAGTTACCCCCTGGGGGGTTCCAACGAGCAGTACTTC. This gives the protein CASSYPLGGSNEQYF.

The chain uses TRBV7-8 and TRBJ1-2, with D unresolved. With 0 bases removed from V and 8 bases from J, the gap between germline ends came to 10 bases. CDR1 is SGHVS, CDR2 FQNEAQ, per germline. The CDR3 has 13 amino acids. DNA of the CDR3: TGTGCCAGCAGCTTAGCTAGGTCGTGGGGCTACACCTTC. Protein product: CASSLARSWGYTF.

The rearrangement joins TRBV7-2 to TRBJ1-2, with TRBD1 matching 8 bases. Germline V CDR1 and CDR2: SGHTA, FQGNSA. Trimming removed 1 base from V and 3 bases from J; junction bases left unmatched: 13. CDR3 length: 18 residues. DNA for the CDR3: TGTGCCAGCAGCTTAGAGGCGACAGGGGTGGCAGGGGACTATGGCTACACCTTC. Translating gives CASSLEATGVAGDYGYTF.

In this sample, this clonotype turned up many times. The rearrangement uses TRBV7-2 and TRBJ2-7, with 8 nucleotides matching TRBD2. V lost 5 bases to trimming and J lost 6 bases; unmatched junction nucleotides: 12. There are 15 residues in the CDR3. Germline CDR1 is SGHTA and CDR2 is FQGNSA. This CDR3 is CASSAAGTSISEQYF. DNA of the CDR3: TGTGCCAGCAGCGCCGCCGGGACTAGTATCAGCGAGCAGTACTTC.

Only a few counts were recorded for this clonotype. This chain links TRBV20-1 with TRBJ2-4; unclear D gene. The CDR3 covers 13 residues. CDR1 DFQATT and CDR2 SNEGSKA come from the germline V gene (reference sequence). Between the trimmed V and J ends, which lost 0 bases and 15 bases, there was a span of 18 bases. CDR3 amino acids: CSARDTGHIRAYF. The DNA for the CDR3 is TGCAGTGCTAGAGATACGGGCCACATAAGGGCGTACTTC.

CDR3 region: CASSGASSYQPQHF. The CDR3 DNA is TGTGCCAGCAGCGGGGCCAGTTCATATCAGCCCCAGCATTTT. This chain joins TRBV6-1 and TRBJ1-5; D perhaps matches TRBD1 (5 bases). Germline assignment: CDR1 MNHNS and CDR2 SASEGT. The CDR3 is made up of 14 amino acids. V was pared by 6 bases and J by 5 bases, with 14 bases between.

This clonotype has a count of ten or more. The J gene is TRBJ2-5, the V gene TRBV20-1, with TRBD2 matching 8 bases. Per germline, CDR1 DFQATT and CDR2 SNEGSKA (reference sequence). The ends lost 8 bases at V and 5 bases at J; junction bases unmatched: 13. This CDR3 comprises 14 residues. CDR3 DNA: TGCAGTCCCCCGGCACGGGGGGGCCGGGAGACCCAGTACTTC. This translates into CSPPARGGRETQYF.

The V gene is TRBV6-1, the J gene TRBJ2-3; D may be TRBD1 (5 bases). The CDR3 totals 15 residues. The germline V gene encodes CDR1 MNHNS and CDR2 SASEGT. Trimming cost V 11 bases and J 6 bases, with 24 bases left between them. The CDR3 here is CASATTASMLDTQYF. DNA for the CDR3: TGTGCCTCAGCCACGACAGCCTCTATGTTGGATACGCAGTATTTT.